This record concerns one T cell receptor beta chain sequence. Other DNA sequences in this sample translate to the same CDR3. The data originate from a study of shared clonotypes between healthy human individuals. Germline loops: CDR1 ENHRY, CDR2 SYGVKD. The CDR3 totals 14 residues. Between the trimmed V and J ends, which lost 0 bases and 4 bases, there was a span of 10 bases. Repertoires were generated with immunoSEQ multiplex PCR, while TCRdb's copy carries only in-frame clones and drops some. The table has around 2,000,000 clones, 90% to 95% seen once. Naive CD8 cells comprised CD45RO-negative, CCR7-positively selected cells, excluding terminally differentiated effector memory CD45RA+ cells.

This chain connects TRBV10-3 to TRBJ2-7; D tentatively reads TRBD1 or TRBD2 (5 bases each). The receptor's source is a man younger than 30 in good health. Some clones in this sample may be carry-over from other donors' samples. Sequences were obtained from naive CD8+ T cells from PBMCs. The CDR3 loop reads CAISESGAHYEQYF. The CDR3 DNA is TGTGCCATCAGTGAGTCCGGGGCCCATTACGAGCAGTACTTC.